The TCR beta chain described here comes from a study of OX40 agonist ivuxolimab in advanced cancers. V shed 5 bases and J 2 bases; nucleotides not matched to a gene: 6. The CDR3 totals 16 residues. CDR1 SEHNR and CDR2 FQNEAQ come from the germline V gene (reference sequence). The assay was immunoSEQ multiplex PCR, and TCRdb's table has in-frame clones only and misses some. The data hold roughly 71,000 clones, with 88% observed a single time. Patients were excluded for autoimmune disease history or systemic immunosuppression. The source is an adult with an advanced solid tumor such as melanoma, head and neck, liver or kidney cancer. The starting material was CD4+ or CD8+ T cells sorted from blood, obtained in a trial of the OX40 agonist ivuxolimab. The J gene is TRBJ2-3, the V gene TRBV7-9, with TRBD2 identical over 11 bases. The CDR3 here is CASSPGLAAFTDTQYF. The CDR3 nucleotides are TGTGCCAGCAGCCCGGGACTAGCGGCTTTCACAGATACGCAGTATTTT.